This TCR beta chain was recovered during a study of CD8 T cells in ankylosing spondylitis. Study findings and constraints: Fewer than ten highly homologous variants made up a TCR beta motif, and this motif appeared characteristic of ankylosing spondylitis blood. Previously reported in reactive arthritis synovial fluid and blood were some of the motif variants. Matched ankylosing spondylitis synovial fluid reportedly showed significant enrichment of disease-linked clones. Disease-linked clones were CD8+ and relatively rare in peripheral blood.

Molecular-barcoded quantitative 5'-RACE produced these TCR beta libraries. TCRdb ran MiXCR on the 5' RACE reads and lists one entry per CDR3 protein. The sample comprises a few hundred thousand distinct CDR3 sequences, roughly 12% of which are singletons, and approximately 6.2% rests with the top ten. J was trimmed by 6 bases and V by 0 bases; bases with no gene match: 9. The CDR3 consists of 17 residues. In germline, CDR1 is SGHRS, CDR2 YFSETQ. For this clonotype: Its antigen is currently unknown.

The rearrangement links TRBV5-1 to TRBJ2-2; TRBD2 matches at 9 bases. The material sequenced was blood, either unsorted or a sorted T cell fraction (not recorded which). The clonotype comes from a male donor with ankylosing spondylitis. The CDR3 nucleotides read TGCGCCAGCAGCTTGGATGTGCCTAGCGGGATGGCCGGGGAGCTGTTTTTT. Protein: CASSLDVPSGMAGELFF.